This is a list of T cell receptor beta chains from one sample in a study of T-cell reconstitution after alpha-beta-depleted transplantation in children. TCRdb independently ran MiXCR on the PCR reads; one entry per CDR3 protein. Of 350,000 to 500,000 distinct CDR3 sequences in the sample, 43% were seen once. This specimen consisted of PBMCs, obtained before TCRalphabeta/CD19-depleted stem cell transplant. These receptor sequences come from a girl aged 2 to 9 with aplastic anemia, due to receive a stem cell transplant. Both conserved end residues are part of each CDR3. Each record gives: J gene, V gene, CDR3 protein.

>TRBJ2-2|TRBV5-6
CASSLHSLRELSF
>TRBJ2-7|TRBV7-9
CASSLQTGRDEQYF
>TRBJ2-7|TRBV5-1
CASSLDGFGEQYF
>TRBJ2-3|TRBV12-3/TRBV12-4
CASSFGGHGDTQYF
>TRBJ1-1|TRBV7-8
CASSLVHTGGGTEAFF
>TRBJ2-5|TRBV12-3/TRBV12-4
CASSPDRGWETQYF
>TRBJ2-7|TRBV29-1
CSVEWGDRDYEQYF
>TRBJ2-1|TRBV12-3/TRBV12-4
CASSLDRVLYNEQFF
>TRBJ2-3|TRBV7-3
CASSSTRGGKTDTQYF
>TRBJ2-2|TRBV5-5
CASSLYETGELFF
>TRBJ2-3|TRBV11-3
CASSPGAVTDTQYF
>TRBJ2-2|TRBV6-5
CASGWVGQGYTGELFF
>TRBJ2-1|TRBV5-1
CASSLGTSGSHEQFF
>TRBJ1-2|TRBV4-1
CASSPKQGFYGYTF
>TRBJ2-3|TRBV12-3/TRBV12-4
CASSPWVLADTQYF
>TRBJ2-6|TRBV6-5
CASGDSGANVLTF
>TRBJ2-7|TRBV28
CASSLKLAYEQYF
>TRBJ2-1|TRBV18
CASSPTSGRGKNEQFF
>TRBJ1-3|TRBV20-1
CSARQSTIYF
>TRBJ2-2|TRBV12-3/TRBV12-4
CASRGTSGIGLTGELFF
>TRBJ2-6|TRBV4-1
CASSPRRAQSSGANVLTF
>TRBJ2-5|TRBV20-1
CSAWTHQEETQYF
>TRBJ2-3|TRBV7-9
CASSLSSGSTDTQYF
>TRBJ2-7|TRBV12-3/TRBV12-4
CASSLARGTYEQYF
>TRBJ2-1|TRBV20-1
CSASLGVGLNEQFF
>TRBJ2-5|TRBV5-1
CASSLGASGSFEETQYF
>TRBJ2-1|TRBV7-9
CASGEAGSNEQFF
>TRBJ1-3|TRBV15
CATSGQGGPGNTIYF
>TRBJ1-2|TRBV29-1
CSVEGVRGQVYGYTF
>TRBJ2-6|TRBV20-1
CSAKGYGANVLTF
>TRBJ2-7|TRBV27
CASSLFGTIYEQYF
>TRBJ2-3|TRBV7-2
CASSPLGTYDTQYF
>TRBJ2-1|TRBV7-2
CASTGTGPYNEQFF
>TRBJ1-2|TRBV7-2
CASSLVLTGAKTGYTF
>TRBJ2-7|TRBV20-1
CSARRSASPSYEQYF
>TRBJ2-3|TRBV9
CASSVVGGLAKDTQYF
>TRBJ2-1|TRBV4-1
CASSLRGDEQFF
>TRBJ2-3|TRBV20-1
CSAAGQGVADTQYF
>TRBJ2-3|TRBV5-1
CASRLQGGGNLADTQYF